A single T cell receptor (beta chain) is shown here with its context. As yet, its antigen is unknown. The data were taken from a study of cytomegalovirus exposure and HLA in healthy donors. Findings and caveats of the study: HLA allele associations emerged for about 16,000 TCR beta sequences in a later analysis, at 0.05 false discovery rate. Most of the TCR beta V segments (in an earlier analysis) were productive either about 87% or about 30% of the time.

Vbeta (60) and Jbeta (13) primers were used in the PCR. TCRdb's copy holds only in-frame clones and misses some; the assay was immunoSEQ multiplex PCR. There are some 220,000 clones in the sample; about 89% occur only once, and roughly 0.99% lies in the top ten. The CDR3 sequence is 13 residues long. V lost 1 base and J 6 bases, leaving 7 bases between the germline ends. Germline CDR1 SNHLY, CDR2 FYNNEI. The source of this sequence is a woman between 18 and 29 years old in good health and CMV-seronegative. Sequences were obtained from PBMCs. This chain uses TRBV2 with TRBJ1-5; D gene uncertain. In DNA, the CDR3 is TGTGCCAGCAGTGAAGAGCTTAGTCAGCCCCAGCATTTT. As protein: CASSEELSQPQHF.